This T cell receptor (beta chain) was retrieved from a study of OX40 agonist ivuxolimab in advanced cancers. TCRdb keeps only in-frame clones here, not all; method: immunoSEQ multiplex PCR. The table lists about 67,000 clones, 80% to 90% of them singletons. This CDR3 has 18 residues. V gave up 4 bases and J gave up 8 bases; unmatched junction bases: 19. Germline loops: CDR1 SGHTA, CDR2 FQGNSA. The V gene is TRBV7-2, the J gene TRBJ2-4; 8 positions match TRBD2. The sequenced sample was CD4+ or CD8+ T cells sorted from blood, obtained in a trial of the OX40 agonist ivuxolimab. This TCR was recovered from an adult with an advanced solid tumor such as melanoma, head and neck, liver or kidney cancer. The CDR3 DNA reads TGTGCCAGCAGCTCCGGCGAAGGGGCGGGGGGCTCAAGTTACATTCAGTACTTC. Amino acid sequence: CASSSGEGAGGSSYIQYF.